The sequence of this T cell receptor beta chain was determined in a study of shared clonotypes between healthy human individuals (dated by TCRdb to the early 2020s). Study-wide context: A couple of women and a few men aged 18 to 49 years were included in the cohort. To increase sequencing depth and limit assay-specific biases, different laboratories used diverse techniques to prepare libraries and sequence TCR repertoires. Leukapheresis yielded between about 0.85 and 10 billion PBMCs per donor. To estimate repertoire size and how much clonotype sharing occurs between individuals, the study deeply sequenced the blood TCR repertoires of several healthy adults. For each donor, CD4 naive and CD4 memory were each run on three plates, CD8 naive on two plates, and CD8 memory on one plate.

The CDR1 and CDR2 encoded by the germline V gene are SGHVS and FQNEAQ. The CDR3 covers 13 residues, taking in both the cysteine and the phenylalanine. Kept here is only the CDR3 DNA, which spans 39 bases and is read in frame from base 1. V and J lose 5 bases and 3 bases, and a span of 11 bases separates them. Results and caveats for the whole study, not just this receptor: Because the study included only a small number of donors, the genetic and exposure-history diversity represented was limited. Compared with non-shared clonotypes, the clonotypes found in all four sorted-subset donors had higher generation probabilities. Roughly 5.2% of naive CD4, roughly 3.5% of naive CD8, 2.3% of memory CD4, and 0.4% of memory CD8 clonotypes were shared across a few donors. Sampling was restricted to blood, and TCR repertoires in tissue are likely to differ from TCR repertoires in blood. Naive subsets generally had larger estimated clonotype richness than memory subsets did. Pairwise subsampling led to the expectation that sequencing depth would affect the degree of clonotype sharing among donors. Incomplete sequencing was indicated by rarefaction of sorted-subset datasets, despite the large sequencing depth.

This clone was counted a single time. Its antigen is currently not known. No base quality information exists; no much larger clone differs at one position. TCR CDR3 regions were amplified from genomic DNA by multiplex PCR using the deep immunoSEQ assay. Extracted genomic DNA from each cell subset was distributed evenly across all wells of several immunoSEQ 96-well plates, and each plate was treated as a replicate. For sorted subsets, each replicate PCR was loaded with about 0.2 ug genomic DNA, equivalent to some 31,000 T cell genomes. The purified libraries were quantified using a Qubit 3.0 fluorometer, sized with a Bioanalyzer 2100, and then quantified again using the KAPA Library Quantification kit. A separate single-read 150-cycle Illumina NextSeq 550 flow cell was used to sequence each immunoSEQ 96-well plate. In the original analysis: The immunoSEQ output contained only junctional sequences without quality scores, so filtering could not match that applied to full-length reads. To assign V/J genes and CDR3, sequences were annotated against IMGT germline references using PyIR, a Python wrapper for IgBLAST v1.9. Reads were removed for weak V/J assignments (E-value above 1e-6), missing CDR3, stop codons, out-of-frame junctions, or ambiguous translated residues. V3J clonotypes were defined as sequences sharing the same inferred V gene, J gene, and CDR3 amino acid sequence. Percentage overlap between repertoires was calculated by dividing the number of shared unique clonotypes by the size of the smaller repertoire. RTK rarefaction, the Chao1 estimator, and Recon v2.1 estimates of unobserved clonotypes were used to assess repertoire richness. Generation probabilities for all TCRbeta clonotypes obtained by the gDNA method from several donors were computed using OLGA. TCRdb obtained this table from immuneACCESS and retained in-frame rearrangements with V and J assigned. These tables miss some clones; where compared with another copy, unresolved V genes account for less than half of the shortfall, and the remainder is unexplained. V and J calls and clone size are copied from that table; D and trimming were computed from the DNA. The sample contains 550,000 to 750,000 clones, around 95% of them found a single time. The ten top clones hold 0.09% to 0.13% of the sample.

For the CD8 naive samples, CD45RO-negative cells were positively selected for CCR7, yielding a CD45RA+CCR7+ population from which TemRA cells were excluded. The donors were healthy, HIV-negative adults with no recently reported acute infections or vaccinations. All donors were Caucasian adults living in Nashville, Tennessee, USA. Blood was obtained by leukapheresis, after which PBMCs were separated by Ficoll-Histopaque density gradient centrifugation and cryopreserved in liquid nitrogen vapor phase. Analytical flow cytometry was used to check the purity and quantity of each magnetically sorted T cell population. From each sorted fraction, genomic DNA was isolated and quantified by UV absorbance on a Nanodrop 2000c.

Recombination linked TRBV7-8 to TRBJ2-7; the D gene could be either TRBD1 or TRBD2, each agreeing at 7 bases. The material sequenced was naive CD8+ T cells sorted from blood. The meaning of the sample's cell subset or site label: CD45RA+CCR7+. This sequence was found in a woman aged 30 to 39 in good health. The nucleotide sequence is given as TGTGCCAGCAGCCAGGGGGGGGACTACGAGCAGTACTTC. The translation is CASSQGGDYEQYF.